The 15 T cell receptor beta chains given below trace back to one sample, sequenced in a study of blood T cells in healthy people across ages. The second PCR ran roughly 7 to 11 cycles with a sample-barcoded 5' primer and J-beta primers. TCRdb re-called the 5' RACE reads through MiXCR, storing one row per CDR3 protein. The repertoire holds approximately 1.5 million distinct CDR3 sequences, with roughly two fifths as singletons. The sample taken for sequencing was blood. The receptors originated from a woman in her late teens or twenties in good health.

In its sample, this clonotype was seen a few times. The V call is TRBV13, the J call TRBJ2-7; D call uncertain. The CDR3 extends over 14 amino acids. The germline V and J ends were trimmed by 4 bases and 0 bases, with 10 bases remaining between them. Germline loops: CDR1 PRHDT, CDR2 FYEKMQ (reference sequence). The CDR3 here is CASSSKLYSYEQYF. The CDR3 nucleotides are TGTGCCAGCAGCTCAAAACTATACTCCTACGAGCAGTACTTC.

This clonotype was counted a few times. The J gene is TRBJ2-1, the V gene TRBV7-9; 15 bases agree with TRBD2. The CDR3 is 18 amino acids. CDR1 and CDR2 from the germline V gene are SEHNR and FQNEAQ (reference sequence). Losses at the gene ends were 0 bases for V and 8 bases for J; bases not matched to a gene: 8. The CDR3 coding sequence is TGTGCCAGCAGCTTAGCGATGAGGACTAGCGGGAGGGCCGATGAGCAGTTCTTC. Its translation: CASSLAMRTSGRADEQFF.

The genes are TRBV29-1 and TRBJ1-1, with 7 bases lining up with TRBD1. The J segment lost 5 bases and the V segment lost 6 bases, leaving 9 bases of the junction unmatched. Germline values: CDR1 SQVTM, CDR2 ANQGSEA. The length of the CDR3 is 13 residues. The CDR3 is CSVGNRGGTEAFF. The CDR3 nucleotides are TGCAGCGTGGGCAACAGGGGCGGTACTGAAGCTTTCTTT.

This clonotype has only a few counts. The chain couples TRBV27 to TRBJ1-2; D possibly corresponds to TRBD1 (6 bases). Germline CDR1 reads MNHEY; CDR2 reads SMNVEV (reference sequence). V lost 6 bases, J lost 8 bases, and 16 bases lay in between. This CDR3 is 13 amino acids long. The CDR3 sequence is CASRRGGLRGYTF. For the CDR3, the DNA is TGTGCCAGCAGGCGTGGGGGGCTGCGGGGCTACACCTTC.

This clonotype was observed a few times. The chain couples TRBV28 to TRBJ2-3; TRBD2 agrees at 13 bases. The CDR3 loop spans 19 amino acids. Trimming took 2 bases from V and 0 from J; bases not matched to a gene: 8. Germline CDR1 is MDHEN and CDR2 is SYDVKM. In nucleotides, the CDR3 is TGTGCCAGCAGTTTAGGTCTTACTAGCGGGAGGGTGAGCACAGATACGCAGTATTTT. Translated: CASSLGLTSGRVSTDTQYF.

This chain links TRBV10-3 with TRBJ1-5, with 8 nucleotides matching TRBD1. The V and J ends lost 3 bases and 0 bases, in that order; junction bases with no gene match: 4. This CDR3 is 16 amino acids long. The V gene's germline CDR1 is ENHRY and CDR2 SYGVKD. Here the CDR3 reads CAISEDRGRSNQPQHF. The CDR3 DNA reads TGTGCCATCAGTGAAGACAGGGGACGTAGCAATCAGCCCCAGCATTTT.

This clonotype occurred a few times. The gene calls are TRBV29-1 and TRBJ2-5, with 15 bases aligning to TRBD2. This CDR3 is built from 15 residues. Trimming at V came to 5 bases and at J to 11 bases, leaving 12 bases not matched to a gene. Germline V gene lookup returns CDR1 SQVTM and CDR2 ANQGSEA. CDR3 region: CSVRSLGLAGGKQYF. The CDR3 DNA follows: TGCAGCGTTCGGTCTCTGGGACTAGCGGGAGGCAAGCAGTACTTC.

The chain is built from TRBV5-1 and TRBJ2-3, with TRBD1 identical over 9 bases. This CDR3 comprises 15 residues. Germline V gives CDR1 SGHRS, CDR2 YFSETQ. After removal of 4 bases from V and 6 bases from J, the junction contained 9 bases not matched to a gene. CDR3 coding DNA: TGCGCCAGCAGCCAACAGGGGGCTCGAAGGGATACGCAGTATTTT. This encodes CASSQQGARRDTQYF.

This clonotype was counted only a few times. The V call is TRBV6-5, the J call TRBJ1-4, with D hard to call. The V end was cut by 5 bases, the J end by 0 bases, with 13 bases between. Germline CDR1 reads MNHEY; CDR2 reads SVGAGI. The CDR3 extends over 16 amino acids. The CDR3 nucleotides are TGTGCCAGCAGTCTGACATACATAGCAACTAATGAAAAACTGTTTTTT. Translated: CASSLTYIATNEKLFF.

The V and J genes are TRBV25-1 and TRBJ2-5; 7 nucleotides align to TRBD1. The CDR3 spans 14 residues. From germline, CDR1 is MGHDK and CDR2 SYGVNS. V lost 7 bases and J lost 11; bases outside the gene matches: 16. The chain's CDR3 is CASKEDRRSNEQYF. DNA of the CDR3: TGTGCCAGCAAGGAGGACAGGAGAAGCAATGAGCAGTACTTC. Complete variable domain (other parts from reference TRBV25-1 and TRBJ2-5): EADIYQTPRYLVIGTGKKITLECSQTMGHDKMYWYQQDPGMELHLIHYSYGVNSTEKGDLSSESTVSRIRTEHFPLTLESARPSHTSQYLCASKEDRRSNEQYFGPGTRLLVL.

This clonotype was detected a few times. This rearrangement joins TRBV7-2 to TRBJ2-1; 7 positions agree with TRBD2. V trimming: 5 bases; J trimming: 8 bases; junction bases outside the gene matches: 15. The CDR3 is 16 residues long. The V gene's germline CDR1 is SGHTA and CDR2 FQGNSA. CDR3 in DNA: TGTGCCAGCAGCACCCGGTGGGGGGGAGGTATAGATGAGCAGTTCTTC. It yields the protein CASSTRWGGGIDEQFF. The whole variable domain, filled in from reference TRBV7-2 and TRBJ2-1, reads GAGVSQSPSNKVTEKGKDVELRCDPISGHTALYWYRQSLGQGLEFLIYFQGNSAPDKSGLPSDRFSAERTGGSVSTLTIQRTQQEDSAVYLCASSTRWGGGIDEQFFGPGTRLTVL.

This clonotype was counted a few times. The chain is built from TRBV21-1 and TRBJ2-1; TRBD2 is the table's D call, not checked against the DNA. TRBV21-1 is a recognized pseudogene. This CDR3 has 17 residues. CDR3 DNA: TGTGCCAGCAGCATGGGGACTAGCGGGACCCCTCACAATGAGCAGTTCTTC. Amino acid sequence: CASSMGTSGTPHNEQFF.

This clonotype turned up a few times. The chain is built from TRBV12-3 or TRBV12-4 and TRBJ1-2; a weak D match, TRBD1 (5 bases). The CDR3 sequence is 17 residues long. V lost 6 bases and J 1 base, leaving 21 bases between the germline ends. This CDR3 is CASSRSFREGGNYGYTF. In DNA, the CDR3 is TGTGCCAGCAGCCGGTCTTTCAGGGAGGGTGGTAACTATGGCTACACCTTC.

The chain is built from TRBV7-2 and TRBJ2-6; D may be TRBD2 (6 bases). CDR1 and CDR2 (germline): SGHTA, FQGNSA. The CDR3 runs 18 residues. Deletions cut 1 base from V and 0 bases from J, with 13 bases between. CDR3 residues: CASSLGTSMNSGANVLTF. Here the CDR3 DNA reads TGTGCCAGCAGCTTAGGAACTAGCATGAACTCTGGGGCCAACGTCCTGACTTTC.

This clonotype was detected only a few times. The J gene is TRBJ2-3, the V gene TRBV18, with 12 bases lining up with TRBD1. CDR3 length: 15 amino acids. Germline CDR1 is KGHSH and CDR2 is LQKENI. J gave up 6 bases and V 4 bases, and 5 bases lay outside the gene matches. The CDR3 region has the DNA TGTGCCAGCTCACGCTCGGGACAGGGGGCCGATACGCAGTATTTT. Its translation is CASSRSGQGADTQYF.